This T cell receptor (beta chain) is drawn from a study of beta chain features in type 1 diabetes. A remark on this clone: The antigen is unknown.

The authors reverse transcribed all of the isolated RNA, so sequencing captured expressed TCRB transcripts. Repertoires were generated with immunoSEQ multiplex PCR, while TCRdb's copy carries only in-frame clones and drops some. The sample carries around 340,000 clones, about a tenth recorded once. Germline V gene sequence: CDR1 SGHTA, CDR2 FQGNSA. The CDR3 covers 14 residues. Trimming took off 5 bases at V and 4 bases at J, with 14 bases between the two ends. Study-wide results and limits: TCRB CDR3s from Type 1 diabetes patients were moderately but significantly shorter in all four CD4+ subsets. Within the patient group, naive, central memory and Treg TCRB repertoires appeared more similar to each other than within healthy donors.

A CD45RO/CCR7/CD25/CD127/CD95/CD27 panel sorted naive, central memory, regulatory and stem cell-like memory CD4+ cells. The sample was central memory CD4+ T cells from blood. The V and J genes are TRBV7-2 and TRBJ1-2; D might be TRBD1 (6 bases). This receptor was obtained from a young man with type 1 diabetes. The CDR3: CASSPGLQGYGYTF. The CDR3 coding sequence is TGTGCCAGCAGCCCTGGGTTACAGGGCTATGGCTACACCTTC.